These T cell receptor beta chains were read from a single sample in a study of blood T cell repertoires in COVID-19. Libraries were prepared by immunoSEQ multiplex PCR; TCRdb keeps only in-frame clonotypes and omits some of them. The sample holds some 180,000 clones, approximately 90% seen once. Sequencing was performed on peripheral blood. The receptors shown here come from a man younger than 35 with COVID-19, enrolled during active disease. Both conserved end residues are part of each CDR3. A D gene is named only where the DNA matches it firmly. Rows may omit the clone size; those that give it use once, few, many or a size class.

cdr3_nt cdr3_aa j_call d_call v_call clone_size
TGTGCCAGCGAGCAGGGGGGTGAAAAACTGCTTTTT CASEQGGEKLLF TRBJ1-4 TRBD1 TRBV2 .
TGTGCCACCAGTGACCTTAGCGGGCCCCGGGGTAACACAGATACGCAGTATTTT CATSDLSGPRGNTDTQYF TRBJ2-3 TRBD2 TRBV24-1 .
TGTGCCACCAGAGCAGGGACCGGGGAGCTGTTTTTT CATRAGTGELFF TRBJ2-2 . TRBV24-1 .
TGTGCCAGCAGCTTAGCTGGCGGTGAAGCTTTCTTT CASSLAGGEAFF TRBJ1-1 . TRBV7-8 .
TGTGCCAGCAACAAGCTCACAGGGGGGACTAACTATGGCTACACCTTC CASNKLTGGTNYGYTF TRBJ1-2 TRBD1 TRBV11-2 .
TGTGCCAGCAGTCTGGACAGGTCCCCTAACTATGGCTACACCTTC CASSLDRSPNYGYTF TRBJ1-2 TRBD1 TRBV6-5 .
TGTGCCAGTAGTGCAGGGAGCAATCAGCCCCAGCATTTT CASSAGSNQPQHF TRBJ1-5 . TRBV19 .
TGTGCCAGTAGTATAGGTCTAGCGGGAGGCCCCCGGCGGGACAATGAGCAGTTCTTC CASSIGLAGGPRRDNEQFF TRBJ2-1 TRBD2 TRBV19 .
TGTGCCAGCAGCGTAGCGGGAGGGATAAATGAGCAGTTCTTC CASSVAGGINEQFF TRBJ2-1 TRBD2 TRBV9 few
TGTGCCAGCAGCAAAGAAGTAAGGCGGGACAGGTCTAACTATGGCTACACCTTC CASSKEVRRDRSNYGYTF TRBJ1-2 . TRBV21-1 .
TGTGCTAGTGGTCTACGCGCGGCCGGTTACGAGCAGTACTTC CASGLRAAGYEQYF TRBJ2-7 . TRBV12-5 .
TGTGCCAGCAGCTGGCGGACAGGGGGAAATGAAAAACTGCTTTTT CASSWRTGGNEKLLF TRBJ1-4 TRBD1 TRBV5-6 .
TGTGCCAGCAGCCAGTATTACGAGCAGTACTTC CASSQYYEQYF TRBJ2-7 . TRBV14 .
TGTGCCAGCAGCCCAGCGGGCCCCCGGGGGACCGGGGAGCTGTTTTTT CASSPAGPRGTGELFF TRBJ2-2 . TRBV5-4 .
TGCGCCAGCAGTGCCGGGTCCAACTACGAGCAGTACTTC CASSAGSNYEQYF TRBJ2-7 . TRBV5-1 .
TGTGCCAGCAGCCCCGGGGTGGGGGGGCCCTACGAGCAGTACTTC CASSPGVGGPYEQYF TRBJ2-7 . TRBV3-1/TRBV3-2 .
TGTGCCAGCAGCTTGCTGGGCGCCGGAGGGACTGAAGCTTTCTTT CASSLLGAGGTEAFF TRBJ1-1 . TRBV13 .
TGCAGCGTTCCGACAGTTGCAACTAATGAAAAACTGCTTTTT CSVPTVATNEKLLF TRBJ1-4 . TRBV29-1 .
TGCAGTGCTAGTTTAGCGGGATCCTACGAGCAGTACTTC CSASLAGSYEQYF TRBJ2-7 TRBD2 TRBV20-1 .
TGTGCCAGCAGTTTACAGGGCTGGACAGGGAACACTGAAGCTTTCTTT CASSLQGWTGNTEAFF TRBJ1-1 TRBD1 TRBV28 .
TGTGCCAGCAGTCCACGACAGGGCTATCAGCCCCAGCATTTT CASSPRQGYQPQHF TRBJ1-5 TRBD1 TRBV6-5 .
TGTGCCAGCAGTTTTTTGTCAGGGGTCGGTTCACCCCTCCACTTT CASSFLSGVGSPLHF TRBJ1-6 . TRBV27 .
TGTGCCAGCAGTTTATCGATGGCCACCACCGGGGAGCTGTTTTTT CASSLSMATTGELFF TRBJ2-2 . TRBV27 .
TGTGCCAGCAGCCCCAGGGGGCCCGACTCCTACGAGCAGTACTTC CASSPRGPDSYEQYF TRBJ2-7 TRBD1 TRBV6-5 .
TGTGCCAGCAGCTTAGGCGGAGGAGGGACAGATACGCAGTATTTT CASSLGGGGTDTQYF TRBJ2-3 . TRBV13 .
TGTGCCAGCAGCTCCGAGCGGGAGGGCCGGGAGACCCAGTACTTC CASSSEREGRETQYF TRBJ2-5 TRBD2 TRBV7-2 .
TGTGCCAGCTCACCGGGGACAGTCAATCAGCCCCAGCATTTT CASSPGTVNQPQHF TRBJ1-5 TRBD1 TRBV18 .
TGTGCCAGCAGTTTCGGGTCGGGATACGAGCAGTACTTC CASSFGSGYEQYF TRBJ2-7 . TRBV12-3/TRBV12-4 .
TGTGCCAGCAGTTCGTCTAGCGGAAGCTACAATGAGCAGTTCTTC CASSSSSGSYNEQFF TRBJ2-1 TRBD2 TRBV6-5 once
TGTGCCAGCAGGGAGGGCCCTGCTCCACAGGGGATATATCTACCGAATGAGCAGTTCTTC CASREGPAPQGIYLPNEQFF TRBJ2-1 . TRBV21-1 .
TGTGCCAGTAGTATAGAGAACAGGCGATACTCTGGGGCCAACGTCCTGACTTTC CASSIENRRYSGANVLTF TRBJ2-6 . TRBV19 .
TGTGCCAGCAGCCCGGTAAGCTCTGGAAACACCATATATTTT CASSPVSSGNTIYF TRBJ1-3 . TRBV5-6 .
TGTGCCAGCAGCGTAGGAGTAGCACTTAACAATGAGCAGTTCTTC CASSVGVALNNEQFF TRBJ2-1 . TRBV9 .
TGTGCCAGCAGCTTCGGGACTAGCGGTTACACCGGGGAGCTGTTTTTT CASSFGTSGYTGELFF TRBJ2-2 TRBD2 TRBV5-4 .
TGCGCCAGCAGAGGACAGCACTCCTACGAGCAGTACTTC CASRGQHSYEQYF TRBJ2-7 . TRBV5-1 once
TGCGCCAGCAGTGAGATTATAGCGGGCCAGCTCCAGCAGTTCTTC CASSEIIAGQLQQFF TRBJ2-1 TRBD2 TRBV10-1 few
TGTGCCAGCACCACCGTGGGTACTAGCGGGAGGGAGGTCTACGAGCAGTACTTC CASTTVGTSGREVYEQYF TRBJ2-7 TRBD2 TRBV9 .
TGTGCCAGCAGCGTAGACTACACCGGGGAGCTGTTTTTT CASSVDYTGELFF TRBJ2-2 . TRBV9 .
TGTGCCAGCAGCGTAGTGGCCAAAGAAGGCCGCGGGGAGGGACAGCCCCAGCATTTT CASSVVAKEGRGEGQPQHF TRBJ1-5 . TRBV9 .
TGTGCCAGCAGTTATCGGGTCCTTGAGCAGTTCTTC CASSYRVLEQFF TRBJ2-1 . TRBV6-2/TRBV6-3 .
TGTGCCAGCAGCTTGGCCGGGTGGCAGTTGTTCCCCGGGGAGCTGTTTTTT CASSLAGWQLFPGELFF TRBJ2-2 . TRBV5-5 .
TGTGCCAGCAGTTACTTGACGGGTCCCTACGAGCAGTACTTC CASSYLTGPYEQYF TRBJ2-7 . TRBV6-5 .
TGTGCCTGGATGGACAGCTCCTACGAGCAGTACTTC CAWMDSSYEQYF TRBJ2-7 . TRBV30 .
TGTGCCACCAGCAAACCGGGACAGGGCTACGAGCAGTACTTC CATSKPGQGYEQYF TRBJ2-7 TRBD1 TRBV15 .
TGTGCCAGCAGCCCCCGTGGGGGAAACAGGGCCCATCAGCCCCAGCATTTT CASSPRGGNRAHQPQHF TRBJ1-5 . TRBV9 .
TGTGCCAGTAGTATCGGACTGGGGGAGACCCAGTACTTC CASSIGLGETQYF TRBJ2-5 . TRBV19 .
TGTGCCAGCAGCTCCGGGACTAGGTACTACGAGCAGTACTTC CASSSGTRYYEQYF TRBJ2-7 TRBD2 TRBV7-2 .
TGTGCCAGCAGTTCTAAGTACCGGGGATTCAATGAGCAGTTCTTC CASSSKYRGFNEQFF TRBJ2-1 . TRBV28 .
TGTGCCAGCAGCGAACGAGGGACTGCCAATGAGCAGTTCTTC CASSERGTANEQFF TRBJ2-1 . TRBV21-1 .
TGTGCCAGCAGTTACTCGACGGGAACTTATGGCTACACCTTC CASSYSTGTYGYTF TRBJ1-2 . TRBV6-5 .
TGTGCCAGCAGCCCCGGGGACAGGGGGCGGTTATTAGAGCAGTTCTTC CASSPGDRGRLLEQFF TRBJ2-1 TRBD1 TRBV14 .
TGCGCCAGCAGCTCTCTTGACAGCGAAGAGACCCAGTACTTC CASSSLDSEETQYF TRBJ2-5 . TRBV5-1 .
TGTGCCAGCAGCTTTTCAAACGGGCAGGGAGCTTTCTTT CASSFSNGQGAFF TRBJ1-1 . TRBV2 .
TGCGCCAGCAGCTCCCGCGGGAACGACAACACCGGGGAGCTGTTTTTT CASSSRGNDNTGELFF TRBJ2-2 . TRBV5-1 .
TGTGCCAGCAGTGCTCCGGGACTAGCGGGAGGCACAGATACGCAGTATTTT CASSAPGLAGGTDTQYF TRBJ2-3 TRBD2 TRBV28 .
TGTGCCAGCAGCGATGGGACAGACTACGAGCAGTACTTC CASSDGTDYEQYF TRBJ2-7 TRBD1 TRBV3-1/TRBV3-2 .
TGTGCCAGCAGCTTGGGCAGCGGCTTGAATCAGCCCCAGCATTTT CASSLGSGLNQPQHF TRBJ1-5 . TRBV7-2 .
TGTGCCAGCAGTTACCCGACAGGGGACGAGGATGGCTACACCTTC CASSYPTGDEDGYTF TRBJ1-2 TRBD1 TRBV6-9 .
TGTGCCAGCCGAATCCGGGACAGGGGATTGGATGAAGCTTTCTTT CASRIRDRGLDEAFF TRBJ1-1 TRBD1 TRBV6-6 .